This is a list of T cell receptor beta chains from one sample in a study of shared clonotypes between healthy human individuals. Using immunoSEQ multiplex PCR, the repertoire was profiled, and TCRdb retains in-frame clones only, with some absent. The table has roughly 500,000 clones, about 72% seen once. The sample taken for sequencing was PBMCs. The receptors shown here come from a middle-aged woman in good health. Some clones in this sample may be carry-over from other donors' samples. Both conserved end residues are part of each CDR3. D genes are given only for firm matches. A row's size may be missing; if present it is once, few, many or a size class.

TRBJ2-1 TRBD2 . TRBV25-1 TGTGCCAGCAGGACGGGGCTAGCGGGAGTAGGTGAGCAGTTCTTC CASRTGLAGVGEQFF
TRBJ1-3 . . TRBV18 TGTGCCAGCTCACCAGCCGGGGTGGCCAGAAACACCATATATTTT CASSPAGVARNTIYF
TRBJ2-7 . . TRBV6-1 TGTGCCAGCATGGCCTTCTACGAGCAGTACTTC CASMAFYEQYF
TRBJ1-6 . . TRBV7-2 TGTGCCAGCAGCGTGGACGGGTATAATTCACCCCTCCACTTT CASSVDGYNSPLHF
TRBJ2-1 TRBD1 . TRBV27 TGTGCCAGCAGTTTATCTTACACAGGGACAGAGGAGCAGTTCTTC CASSLSYTGTEEQFF
TRBJ1-4 . . TRBV5-6 TGTGCCAGCAGCTCCAAGGATGTTCGTGAAAAACTGTTTTTT CASSSKDVREKLFF
TRBJ1-1 . . TRBV7-3 TGTGCCAGCAGCTCCTCAGGGGACACTGAAGCTTTCTTT CASSSSGDTEAFF
TRBJ2-1 TRBD2 many TRBV11-2 TGTGCCAGCAGCCCCGGGACTAGCGACTACAATGAGCAGTTCTTC CASSPGTSDYNEQFF
TRBJ2-1 . . TRBV6-1 TGTGCCAGCAGTGAATGGCGGCTAGCGCTCTACAATGAGCAGTTCTTC CASSEWRLALYNEQFF
TRBJ2-7 TRBD1 . TRBV28 TGTGCCAGCACCCTCATCGGACAGGGCCACGAGCAGTACTTC CASTLIGQGHEQYF
TRBJ1-2 . once TRBV28 TGTGCCAGCAGTCCGGGGGTTTCTCAAGGCTACACCTTC CASSPGVSQGYTF
TRBJ2-2 . once TRBV2 TGTGCCAGCAGTGCGGCAGGGGCCGGGGAGCTGTTTTTT CASSAAGAGELFF
TRBJ2-2 . . TRBV18 TGTGCCAGCTCACCATGGGGTGCGAACACCGGGGAGCTGTTTTTT CASSPWGANTGELFF
TRBJ2-2 . . TRBV5-8 TGTGCCAGCAGCTCCGGGACTCAGTCCACCGGGGAGCTGTTTTTT CASSSGTQSTGELFF
TRBJ2-7 . . TRBV12-5 TGTGCTAGTGGTTTGGTACCTACGCGGGACCCCTACGAGCAGTACTTC CASGLVPTRDPYEQYF
TRBJ1-1 . . TRBV7-2 TGTGCCAGCAGCTTAAGACAGCGCTCCGAAGCTTTCTTT CASSLRQRSEAFF
TRBJ2-1 . . TRBV28 TGTGCCAGCAGTTTTTACCGATACAATGAGCAGTTCTTC CASSFYRYNEQFF
TRBJ2-7 TRBD1 . TRBV14 TGTGCCAGCAGCCAAGGGGACAGGGGTCCCTACGAGCAGTACTTC CASSQGDRGPYEQYF
TRBJ2-1 TRBD2 . TRBV19 TGTGCCAGTAGTCGTAGGCTAGCGGGAGATTATGAGCAGTTCTTC CASSRRLAGDYEQFF
TRBJ1-1 . . TRBV5-1 TGCGCCAGCAGCTTGGCACAGGGGAACACTGAAGCTTTCTTT CASSLAQGNTEAFF
TRBJ2-3 TRBD2 . TRBV7-7 TGTGCCAGCAGCCAGGGACTAGCGATGATAGATACGCAGTATTTT CASSQGLAMIDTQYF
TRBJ1-1 TRBD1 . TRBV2 TGTGCCAGCAGGGCCGGACAGGGGGCACAGTACACTGAAGCTTTCTTT CASRAGQGAQYTEAFF
TRBJ1-2 . once TRBV2 TGTGCCAGCGATGTGGGAAGGGGGGGTGGCTACACCTTC CASDVGRGGGYTF
TRBJ1-4 . . TRBV18 TGTGCCAGCTCACCGTTCGAGGGGACTGAAAAACTGTTTTTT CASSPFEGTEKLFF